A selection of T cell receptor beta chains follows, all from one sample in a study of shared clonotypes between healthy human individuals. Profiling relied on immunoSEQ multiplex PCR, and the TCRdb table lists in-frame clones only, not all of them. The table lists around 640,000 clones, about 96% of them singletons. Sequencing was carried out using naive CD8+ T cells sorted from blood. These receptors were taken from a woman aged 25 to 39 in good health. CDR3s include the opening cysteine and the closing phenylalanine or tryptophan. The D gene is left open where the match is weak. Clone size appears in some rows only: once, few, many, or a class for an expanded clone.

CASSLHREMYEQYF	TGTGCCAGCAGCTTGCACAGGGAGATGTACGAGCAGTACTTC	.	TRBV5-4	TRBJ2-7	.
CASRRDSYNEQFF	TGTGCCAGTAGGAGGGATAGCTACAATGAGCAGTTCTTC	.	TRBV14	TRBJ2-1	.
CASRLDTDTQYF	TGCGCCAGCAGATTGGACACAGATACGCAGTATTTT	.	TRBV5-1	TRBJ2-3	.
CASSDRGEYEQYF	TGTGCCAGCAGCGACAGGGGAGAATACGAGCAGTACTTC	.	TRBV7-8	TRBJ2-7	TRBD1
CASSTYYRGATEAFF	TGTGCCAGTAGTACGTATTACAGGGGGGCCACTGAAGCTTTCTTT	.	TRBV19	TRBJ1-1	TRBD1
CASSVRLAGAGTDTQYF	TGCGCCAGCAGCGTGAGGCTAGCGGGAGCTGGCACAGATACGCAGTATTTT	.	TRBV5-1	TRBJ2-3	TRBD2
CATSRGALVYEQFF	TGTGCCACCAGCAGAGGTGCCCTTGTGTATGAGCAGTTCTTC	.	TRBV15	TRBJ2-1	.
CASSQEWDSNEQFF	TGTGCCAGCAGCCAAGAATGGGACAGCAATGAGCAGTTCTTC	.	TRBV14	TRBJ2-1	TRBD1
CASSISSGVEQFF	TGTGCCAGTAGTATAAGTAGCGGAGTAGAGCAGTTCTTC	.	TRBV19	TRBJ2-1	.
CASSSPKRLETQYF	TGTGCCAGCAGTTCCCCGAAACGGCTGGAGACCCAGTACTTC	once	TRBV28	TRBJ2-5	.
CASRPGTAYEQYF	TGTGCCAGCCGACCTGGGACAGCCTACGAGCAGTACTTC	.	TRBV27	TRBJ2-7	TRBD1
CASGLTTVTSGTGSYEQYF	TGTGCTAGTGGTTTGACTACCGTGACTAGCGGGACTGGCTCCTACGAGCAGTACTTC	.	TRBV12-5	TRBJ2-7	TRBD2
CASSLELSGNTIYF	TGCGCCAGCAGCTTGGAGCTCTCTGGAAACACCATATATTTT	.	TRBV5-1	TRBJ1-3	.
CASSLGAGYYGYTF	TGTGCCAGCAGTTTAGGGGCAGGGTACTATGGCTACACCTTC	.	TRBV27	TRBJ1-2	.
CASSQELSAVAAYEQYF	TGCGCCAGCAGCCAAGAGCTGTCAGCGGTTGCCGCCTACGAGCAGTACTTC	.	TRBV4-1	TRBJ2-7	.
CASSVEAGGGYEQYF	TGTGCCAGCAGCGTAGAAGCGGGAGGGGGCTACGAGCAGTACTTC	.	TRBV9	TRBJ2-7	TRBD2
CASSSRTTTGQSNTGELFF	TGTGCCAGCAGCTCTCGCACCACGACAGGGCAATCGAACACCGGGGAGCTGTTTTTT	.	TRBV7-9	TRBJ2-2	TRBD1
CASSFRTGNQPQHF	TGTGCCAGCAGTTTTCGAACAGGGAATCAGCCCCAGCATTTT	.	TRBV28	TRBJ1-5	.
CASSSGTGVHEAFF	TGTGCCAGCAGCTCCGGGACAGGGGTCCATGAAGCTTTCTTT	.	TRBV13	TRBJ1-1	TRBD1
CASSEAVGYEQYF	TGTGCCAGCAGTGAAGCGGTCGGATACGAGCAGTACTTC	.	TRBV2	TRBJ2-7	.
CASSKVAGGELFF	TGTGCCAGCAGCAAAGTAGCTGGCGGGGAGCTGTTTTTT	.	TRBV21-1	TRBJ2-2	.
CASRGTGQDYNEQFF	TGTGCCAGCAGGGGGACAGGCCAAGACTACAATGAGCAGTTCTTC	.	TRBV7-8	TRBJ2-1	TRBD1
CATSMDRDRDEKLFF	TGTGCCACCAGCATGGACCGGGACAGGGATGAAAAACTGTTTTTT	.	TRBV15	TRBJ1-4	TRBD1
CASSQESPGTRLSYEQYF	TGCGCCAGCAGCCAAGAGTCCCCGGGGACCCGGTTGTCCTACGAGCAGTACTTC	.	TRBV4-1	TRBJ2-7	.
CASSIPWTSGSYNEQFF	TGTGCCAGTAGTATACCTTGGACTAGCGGGAGCTACAATGAGCAGTTCTTC	.	TRBV19	TRBJ2-1	TRBD2
CASSQSSEETQYF	TGTGCCAGCAGCCAGTCGTCGGAGGAGACCCAGTACTTC	.	TRBV5-6	TRBJ2-5	.
CASSYGQVEAFF	TGTGCCAGCAGCTACGGACAGGTTGAAGCTTTCTTT	.	TRBV5-6	TRBJ1-1	TRBD1
CASSEHPRGYTF	TGTGCCAGCAGTGAACACCCTCGAGGCTACACCTTC	.	TRBV2	TRBJ1-2	.
CASSWVGRESDTQYF	TGTGCCAGCAGTTGGGTAGGGCGGGAGTCAGATACGCAGTATTTT	.	TRBV28	TRBJ2-3	TRBD2
CASSASGTGLSGGYTF	TGTGCCAGCAGCGCGTCCGGGACAGGGTTATCCGGTGGCTACACCTTC	.	TRBV5-4	TRBJ1-2	TRBD1
CASSQTSGASYEQYF	TGTGCCAGCAGCCAGACTAGCGGGGCCTCCTACGAGCAGTACTTC	.	TRBV5-6	TRBJ2-7	TRBD2
CASSLEQGWEKLFF	TGCGCCAGCAGCTTGGAACAGGGCTGGGAAAAACTGTTTTTT	.	TRBV5-1	TRBJ1-4	.
CASSYYTGTEAFF	TGTGCCAGCAGTTACTACACGGGCACTGAAGCTTTCTTT	.	TRBV6-5	TRBJ1-1	.
CASSLLTGGAQETQYF	TGCGCCAGCAGCCTACTAACAGGGGGCGCACAGGAGACCCAGTACTTC	.	TRBV4-1	TRBJ2-5	TRBD1
CASSFGSDTQYF	TGTGCCAGCAGCTTCGGTTCAGATACGCAGTATTTT	.	TRBV5-4	TRBJ2-3	.
CASSKRTSYHNEQFF	TGTGCCAGCAGTAAACGGACTAGTTATCACAATGAGCAGTTCTTC	.	TRBV27	TRBJ2-1	TRBD2
CAIAKGPTSSNQPQHF	TGTGCCATCGCCAAAGGGCCCACATCTAGCAATCAGCCCCAGCATTTT	.	TRBV28	TRBJ1-5	.
CASSPGTGTNYEQYF	TGTGCCAGCAGTCCGGGGACAGGGACTAACTACGAGCAGTACTTC	.	TRBV27	TRBJ2-7	TRBD1
CASRLNGYTF	TGTGCCAGCAGGCTAAATGGCTACACCTTC	.	TRBV28	TRBJ1-2	.
CASSPVGTVSPGANVLTF	TGTGCCAGCAGCCCAGTAGGGACAGTATCCCCTGGGGCCAACGTCCTGACTTTC	.	TRBV7-9	TRBJ2-6	TRBD1
CASSLQLGVNTGELFF	TGTGCCAGCAGTTTGCAGTTGGGGGTGAACACCGGGGAGCTGTTTTTT	.	TRBV27	TRBJ2-2	.
CASSPTLAGYGKETQYF	TGTGCCAGCAGTCCAACCCTAGCGGGATATGGGAAAGAGACCCAGTACTTC	once	TRBV28	TRBJ2-5	TRBD2
CASSLGPTTYEQYF	TGTGCCAGCAGTTTGGGACCCACTACCTACGAGCAGTACTTC	.	TRBV6-6	TRBJ2-7	.
CASTKGLAGYLEQYF	TGTGCCAGCACCAAAGGACTAGCGGGATATCTCGAGCAGTACTTC	.	TRBV6-1	TRBJ2-7	TRBD2
CASSQIASGSDTQYF	TGCGCCAGCAGCCAGATAGCTTCCGGGTCAGATACGCAGTATTTT	.	TRBV4-1	TRBJ2-3	.
CASRAGQITEAFF	TGTGCCAGCAGGGCAGGACAGATCACTGAAGCTTTCTTT	.	TRBV28	TRBJ1-1	.
CASSIGGSTDTQYF	TGTGCCAGTAGTATCGGCGGTAGCACAGATACGCAGTATTTT	.	TRBV19	TRBJ2-3	.
CASSLTIETQYF	TGTGCCAGCAGCTTAACTATTGAGACCCAGTACTTC	.	TRBV11-2	TRBJ2-5	.
CASSLGFVEDEQFF	TGTGCCAGCAGCTTAGGATTTGTGGAGGATGAGCAGTTCTTC	.	TRBV7-9	TRBJ2-1	.
CASSPDRSYSGNTIYF	TGTGCCAGCAGCCCGGACAGGTCCTACTCTGGAAACACCATATATTTT	.	TRBV2	TRBJ1-3	TRBD1
CASSWTESYEQYF	TGTGCCAGTAGTTGGACAGAGTCCTACGAGCAGTACTTC	.	TRBV19	TRBJ2-7	.